Described below is a single TCR beta chain sequence and its context. Its specificity is unknown. This record comes from a study of T cell repertoires in cytomegalovirus infection. The overall study: Use of recently identified HLA-C-restricted and well-studied HLA-B-restricted CMV epitopes was part of the study.

Trimming removed 7 bases at V and 0 bases at J, with 16 bases between. The CDR3 runs 15 residues. From germline, CDR1 is MNHGY and CDR2 SAAAGT. TCRdb re-derived calls from the reads in MiXCR, one entry per CDR3 protein. The table has a few hundred thousand distinct CDR3 sequences, around 40% seen once. The genes are TRBV6-8 and TRBJ2-7; possibly TRBD1 or TRBD2 for D (5 bases each). The starting material was cultured PBMCs, obtained from culture after CMV antigen stimulation. The source of this sequence is a human donor in good health (CMV status not recorded). Some clones in this sample may be carry-over from other donors' samples. CDR3 in DNA: TGTGCCAGCAAGGCCCGGGACGGGACCTCCTACGAGCAGTACTTC. Encoded protein: CASKARDGTSYEQYF.